The rows below give T cell receptor beta chains drawn from one sample of a study. A single record per CDR3 protein comes from TCRdb applying MiXCR to the 5' RACE reads. The sample consists of tens of thousands of distinct CDR3 sequences, around 20% of them appearing once. Sequenced: Tregs sorted from blood. The receptors were sampled from a female donor with breast cancer. Both conserved end residues are part of each CDR3. A D gene is named only where the DNA matches it firmly. The size field is filled for only some rows; it gives once, few, many or a size class.

D gene,J gene,clone size,V gene,CDR3 DNA,CDR3 protein
TRBD2,TRBJ2-1,many,TRBV10-3,TGTGCCATCAGTGAGTCGGTTAGCGGGACACAGTCGTACAATGAGCAGTTCTTC,CAISESVSGTQSYNEQFF
TRBD2,TRBJ2-7,-,TRBV7-8,TGTGCCAGCAGCTCAATAGCGGGAGGGAAAGGCTACGAGCAGTACTTC,CASSSIAGGKGYEQYF
-,TRBJ1-1,many,TRBV4-1,TGCGCCAGCAGCCATGCGGCCGTGAACACTGAAGCTTTCTTT,CASSHAAVNTEAFF
-,TRBJ2-1,few,TRBV28,TGTGCCAGCAGTCCAGGGGTTAGTTCCTACAATGAGCAGTTCTTC,CASSPGVSSYNEQFF
-,TRBJ1-2,many,TRBV20-1,TGCAGTGCTAGAGATTTTACCAGGGGTCTGAGTGGCTACACCTTC,CSARDFTRGLSGYTF
-,TRBJ2-5,few,TRBV7-9,TGTGCCAGCAGCTTAACACAGGGACTGTACCAAGAGACCCAGTACTTC,CASSLTQGLYQETQYF
-,TRBJ2-2,few,TRBV12-3/TRBV12-4,TGTGCCAGCAGTTTCAGGGTATACACCGGGGAGCTGTTTTTT,CASSFRVYTGELFF
-,TRBJ2-1,-,TRBV14,TGTGCCAGCAGCCCGGACCATGGGGAAAAGTTCTTC,CASSPDHGEKFF
-,TRBJ1-1,-,TRBV7-3,TGTGCCAGCAGCTCTTTTGGACAAATGAACACTGAAGCTTTCTTT,CASSSFGQMNTEAFF
-,TRBJ2-3,many,TRBV6-1,TGTGCCAGCAGTGAAGTCGGCAGTCCCACAGATACGCAGTATTTT,CASSEVGSPTDTQYF
-,TRBJ1-4,-,TRBV5-1,TGCGCCAGCAGCTTGGACAGGGACGGAAAACTGTTTTTT,CASSLDRDGKLFF
-,TRBJ2-7,many,TRBV19,TGTGCCAGTAGTCGCGACCTGAGCTCCTACGAGCAGTACTTC,CASSRDLSSYEQYF